This T cell receptor beta chain stems from a study of blood T cell repertoires in COVID-19. Profiled with immunoSEQ multiplex PCR; TCRdb holds only in-frame clones, not every one. The sample yields 240,000 or so clones, about 84% seen once. This clone occurred a few times. The CDR3 runs 16 residues. Germline CDR1 is MDHEN and CDR2 is SYDVKM. The V gene end was trimmed by 6 bases and the J gene end by 1 base; junction bases not matched to a gene: 11. Sequences were obtained from peripheral blood. This clonotype was sampled from an elderly man with acute or convalescent COVID-19. The V and J genes are TRBV28 and TRBJ1-1, with 7 bases that match TRBD1. The chain's CDR3 is CASSSGPGGGNTEAFF. The DNA for the CDR3 is TGTGCCAGCAGCTCGGGGCCAGGGGGAGGGAACACTGAAGCTTTCTTT. Looking up the rest from reference TRBV28 and TRBJ1-1 gives the full variable domain: DVKVTQSSRYLVKRTGEKVFLECVQDMDHENMFWYRQDPGLGLRLIYFSYDVKMKEKGDIPEGYSVSREKKERFSLILESASTNQTSMYLCASSSGPGGGNTEAFFGQGTRLTVV.